Below, one TCR beta chain is given with its context. There is no known antigen for this receptor. There are no base qualities to consult, and no much larger clone falls within one base. This specimen comes from a study of T cell repertoires in cytomegalovirus infection (dated by TCRdb to about 2019). A note on the overall study: Recently identified HLA-C-restricted CMV epitopes, whose presentation resists viral immunomodulation, were targeted by peptide stimulations together with well-studied HLA-B-restricted epitopes. Because public TCR beta signatures pointed to carriage of CMV infection together with the matching HLA type, the HLA type of each donor mattered for the analysis. Study-wide conclusions, independent of this receptor: The ex vivo response was dominated by HLA-C-restricted CMV-specific TCR beta clonotypes, which also provided the single most frequent clonotype in two of eight donors. Cumulative frequency of public TCR beta family members discriminated carriers of CMV infection plus the relevant HLA type in this cohort and an independent approximately 370-donor cohort.

Sequencing instrument: Illumina HiSeq 1500. TCRdb's own reprocessing of the public reads used fastp at Q25 and MiXCR and kept productive beta chains. Here each entry gathers all rows of one CDR3 protein and keeps the most common genes and DNA. The sample table shows approximately 770,000 distinct CDR3 sequences, and about 27% are seen once. The ten largest clonotypes hold around 12% of the sample. In the paper's terms, the treatment or condition label means: in vitro stimulation with specific CMV peptide epitopes to enrich CMV-specific T cells. The origin of this receptor is a human donor in good health (CMV status not recorded). Some clones in this sample may be carry-over from other donors' samples. Here the sequenced sample was cultured CD8+ T cells from PBMCs, taken from culture after CMV antigen stimulation.

The CDR3 reads CASSYDSSNEQFF. The base sequence is TGTGCCAGCAGTTACGACAGTTCCAATGAGCAGTTCTTC. This receptor chain uses TRBV6-5 and TRBJ2-1; a weak D assignment points to TRBD1 (5 bases agree). Reading from cysteine to phenylalanine, the CDR3 counts 13 amino acids. The kept DNA is CDR3 alone, 39 bases in frame from the first base. CDR1 MNHEY and CDR2 SVGAGI are derived from the germline V gene. V sheds 2 bases and J sheds 6 bases, leaving 8 bases between their ends.